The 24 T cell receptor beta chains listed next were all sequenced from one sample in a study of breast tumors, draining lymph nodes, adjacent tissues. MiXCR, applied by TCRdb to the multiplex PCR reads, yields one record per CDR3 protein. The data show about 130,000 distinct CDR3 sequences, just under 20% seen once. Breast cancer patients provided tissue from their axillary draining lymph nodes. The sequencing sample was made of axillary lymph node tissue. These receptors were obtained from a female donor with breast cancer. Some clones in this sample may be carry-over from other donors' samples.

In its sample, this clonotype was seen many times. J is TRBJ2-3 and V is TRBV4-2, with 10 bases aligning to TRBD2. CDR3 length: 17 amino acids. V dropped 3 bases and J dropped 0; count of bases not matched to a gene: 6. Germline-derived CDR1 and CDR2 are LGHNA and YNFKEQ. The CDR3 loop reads CASSQGTSVTSTDTQYF. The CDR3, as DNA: TGTGCCAGCAGCCAGGGGACTAGCGTGACTAGCACAGATACGCAGTATTTT.

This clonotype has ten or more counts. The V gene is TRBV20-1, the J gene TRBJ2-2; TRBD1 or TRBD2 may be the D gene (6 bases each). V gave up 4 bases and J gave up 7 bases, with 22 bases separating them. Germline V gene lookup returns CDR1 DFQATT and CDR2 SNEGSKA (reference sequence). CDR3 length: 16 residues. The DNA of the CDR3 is TGCAGTGCTATTTCGATCCGGGGGCTACGTAGCGGGGAGCTGTTTTTT. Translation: CSAISIRGLRSGELFF.

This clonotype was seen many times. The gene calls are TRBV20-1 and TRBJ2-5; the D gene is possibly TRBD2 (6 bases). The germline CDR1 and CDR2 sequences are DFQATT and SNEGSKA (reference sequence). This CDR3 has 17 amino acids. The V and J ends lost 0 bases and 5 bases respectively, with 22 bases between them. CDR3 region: CSAREAVDYSVRETQYF. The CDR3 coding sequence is TGCAGTGCTAGAGAGGCGGTGGACTATAGTGTCAGGGAGACCCAGTACTTC.

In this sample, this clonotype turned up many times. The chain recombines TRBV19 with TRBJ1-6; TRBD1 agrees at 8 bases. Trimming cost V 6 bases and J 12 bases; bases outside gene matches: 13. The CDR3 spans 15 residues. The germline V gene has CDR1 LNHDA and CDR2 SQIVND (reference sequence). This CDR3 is CASRTSPTGEKPLHF. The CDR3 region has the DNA TGTGCCAGTAGAACTTCTCCGACAGGGGAGAAACCCCTCCACTTT.

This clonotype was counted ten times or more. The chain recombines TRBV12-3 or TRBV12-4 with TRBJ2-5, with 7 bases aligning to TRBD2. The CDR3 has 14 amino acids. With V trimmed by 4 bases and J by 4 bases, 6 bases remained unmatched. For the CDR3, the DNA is TGTGCCAGCAGTTCAAGGGAGGGAGGAGAGACCCAGTACTTC. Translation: CASSSREGGETQYF.

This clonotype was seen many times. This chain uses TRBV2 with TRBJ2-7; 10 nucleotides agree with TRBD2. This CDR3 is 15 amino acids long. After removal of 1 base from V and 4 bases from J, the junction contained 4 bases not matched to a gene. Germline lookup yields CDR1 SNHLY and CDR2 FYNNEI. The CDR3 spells CASSEGVAGGYEQYF. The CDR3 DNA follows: TGTGCCAGCAGTGAAGGGGTAGCGGGAGGTTACGAGCAGTACTTC.

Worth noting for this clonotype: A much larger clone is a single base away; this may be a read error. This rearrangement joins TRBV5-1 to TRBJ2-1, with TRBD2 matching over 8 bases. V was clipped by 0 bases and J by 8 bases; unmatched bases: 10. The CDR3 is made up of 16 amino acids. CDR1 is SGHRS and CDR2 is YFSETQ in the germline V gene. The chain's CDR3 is CASSLVTSGFYDEQFF. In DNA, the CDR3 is TGCGCCAGCAGCTTGGTTACTAGCGGTTTTTACGATGAGCAGTTCTTC.

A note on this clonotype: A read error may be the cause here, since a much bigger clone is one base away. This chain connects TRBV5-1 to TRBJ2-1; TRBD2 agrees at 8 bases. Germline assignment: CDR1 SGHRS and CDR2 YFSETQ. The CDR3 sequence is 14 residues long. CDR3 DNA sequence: TGCGCCGGCAGCGGGGGACTATCCTACAATGAGCAGTTCTTC. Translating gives CAGSGGLSYNEQFF.

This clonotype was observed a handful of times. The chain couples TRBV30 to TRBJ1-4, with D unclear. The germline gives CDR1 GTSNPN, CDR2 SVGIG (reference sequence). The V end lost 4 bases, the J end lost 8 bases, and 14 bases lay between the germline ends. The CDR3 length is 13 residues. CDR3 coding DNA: TGTGCCTGGAATTTGCCGCCCTTGGAAAAACTGTTTTTT. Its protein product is CAWNLPPLEKLFF.

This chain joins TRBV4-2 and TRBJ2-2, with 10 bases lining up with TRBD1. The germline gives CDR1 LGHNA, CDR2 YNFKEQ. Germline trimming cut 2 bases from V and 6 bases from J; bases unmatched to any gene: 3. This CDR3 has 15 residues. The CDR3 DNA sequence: TGTGCCAGCAGCCAAACCGGACAGGGGGCCGGGGAGCTGTTTTTT. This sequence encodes CASSQTGQGAGELFF.

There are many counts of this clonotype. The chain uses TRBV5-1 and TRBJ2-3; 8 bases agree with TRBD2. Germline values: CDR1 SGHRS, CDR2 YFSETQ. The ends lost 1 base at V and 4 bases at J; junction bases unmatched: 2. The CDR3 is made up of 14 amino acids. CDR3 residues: CASSLPGGADTQYF. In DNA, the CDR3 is TGCGCCAGCAGCTTGCCGGGAGGGGCAGATACGCAGTATTTT.

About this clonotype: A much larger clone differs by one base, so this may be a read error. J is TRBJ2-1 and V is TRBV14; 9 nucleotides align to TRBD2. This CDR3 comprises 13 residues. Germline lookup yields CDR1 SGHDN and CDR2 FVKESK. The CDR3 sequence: CVSERGDYNEQFF. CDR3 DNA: TGTGTCAGCGAGCGGGGGGACTACAATGAGCAGTTCTTC.

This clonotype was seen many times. The DNA of the CDR3 is TGCAGTGCTATCCCGACAACCTACAATGAGCAGTTCTTC. It is translated as CSAIPTTYNEQFF. The chain uses TRBV20-1 and TRBJ2-1; D not certain. The CDR3 loop spans 13 amino acids. From germline, CDR1 is DFQATT and CDR2 SNEGSKA (reference sequence). Trimming removed 4 bases at V and 2 bases at J, with 9 bases between.

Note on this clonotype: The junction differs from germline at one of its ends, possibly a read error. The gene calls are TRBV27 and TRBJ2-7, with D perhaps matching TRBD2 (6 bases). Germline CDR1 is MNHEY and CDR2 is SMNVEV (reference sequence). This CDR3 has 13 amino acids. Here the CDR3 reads CANSARERREQYF. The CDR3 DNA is TGTGCCAACAGTGCCCGGGAGCGACGGGAGCAGTACTTC.

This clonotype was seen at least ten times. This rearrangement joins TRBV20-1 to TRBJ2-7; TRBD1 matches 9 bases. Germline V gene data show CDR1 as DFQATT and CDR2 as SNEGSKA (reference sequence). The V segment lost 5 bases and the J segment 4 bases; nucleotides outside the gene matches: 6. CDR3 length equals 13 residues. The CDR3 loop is CSADRDRAYEQYF. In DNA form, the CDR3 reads TGCAGTGCTGACCGGGACAGGGCTTACGAGCAGTACTTC.

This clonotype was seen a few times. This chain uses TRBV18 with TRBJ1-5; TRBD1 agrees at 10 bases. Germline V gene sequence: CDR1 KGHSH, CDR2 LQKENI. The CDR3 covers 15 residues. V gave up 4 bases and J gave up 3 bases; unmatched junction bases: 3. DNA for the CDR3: TGTGCCAGCTCACGACAGGGGGCCATCAATCAGCCCCAGCATTTT. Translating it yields CASSRQGAINQPQHF.

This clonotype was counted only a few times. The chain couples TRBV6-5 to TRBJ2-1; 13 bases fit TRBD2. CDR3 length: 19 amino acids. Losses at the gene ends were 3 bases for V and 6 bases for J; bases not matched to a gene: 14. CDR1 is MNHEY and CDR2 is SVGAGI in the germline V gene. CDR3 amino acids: CASSYVRGAGLAGLNEQFF. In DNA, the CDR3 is TGTGCCAGCAGTTATGTGAGGGGCGCGGGACTAGCGGGGCTCAATGAGCAGTTCTTC.

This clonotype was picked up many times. The CDR3 here is CASSRTRLEETQYF. The DNA for the CDR3 is TGTGCCAGCAGCCGGACTAGGTTGGAAGAGACCCAGTACTTC. The chain couples TRBV11-3 to TRBJ2-5; TRBD2 matches at 7 bases. There are 14 residues in the CDR3. Trimming took 5 bases from V and 3 from J; bases not matched to a gene: 6. Germline CDR1 SGHNT, CDR2 YENEEA.

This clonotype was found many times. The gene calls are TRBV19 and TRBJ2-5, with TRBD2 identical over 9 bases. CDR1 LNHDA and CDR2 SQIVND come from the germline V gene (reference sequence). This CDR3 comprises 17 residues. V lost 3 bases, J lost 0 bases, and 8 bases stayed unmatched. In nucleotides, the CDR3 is TGTGCCAGTAGTATGGTAGCGGGGGCCATGTACCAAGAGACCCAGTACTTC. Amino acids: CASSMVAGAMYQETQYF.

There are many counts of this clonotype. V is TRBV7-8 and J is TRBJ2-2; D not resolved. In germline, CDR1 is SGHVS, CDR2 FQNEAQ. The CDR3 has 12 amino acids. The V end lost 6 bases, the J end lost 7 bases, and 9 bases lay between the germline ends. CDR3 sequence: CASSMGIGELFF. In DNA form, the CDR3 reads TGTGCCAGCAGTATGGGAATCGGGGAGCTGTTTTTT.

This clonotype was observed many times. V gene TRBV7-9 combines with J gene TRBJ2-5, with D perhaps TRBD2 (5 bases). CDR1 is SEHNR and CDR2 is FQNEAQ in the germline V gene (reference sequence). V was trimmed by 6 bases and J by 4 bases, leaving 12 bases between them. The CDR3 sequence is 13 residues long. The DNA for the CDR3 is TGTGCCAGCAGGCGTGGTGGGAGAGAGACCCAGTACTTC. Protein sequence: CASRRGGRETQYF. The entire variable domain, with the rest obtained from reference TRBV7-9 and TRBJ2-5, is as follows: DTGVSQNPRHKITKRGQNVTFRCDPISEHNRLYWYRQTLGQGPEFLTYFQNEAQLEKSRLLSDRFSAERPKGSFSTLEIQRTEQGDSAMYLCASRRGGRETQYFGPGTRLLVL.

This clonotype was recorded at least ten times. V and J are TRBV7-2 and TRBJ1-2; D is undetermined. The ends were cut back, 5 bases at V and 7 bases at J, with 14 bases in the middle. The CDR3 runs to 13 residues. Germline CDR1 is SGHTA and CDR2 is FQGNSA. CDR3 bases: TGTGCCAGCAGCCCGCTCCTTGCGGGTGGCTACACCTTC. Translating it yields CASSPLLAGGYTF.

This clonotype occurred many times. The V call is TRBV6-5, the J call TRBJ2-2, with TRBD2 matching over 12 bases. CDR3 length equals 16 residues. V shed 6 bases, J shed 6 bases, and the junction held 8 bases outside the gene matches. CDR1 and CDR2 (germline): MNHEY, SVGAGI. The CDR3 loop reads CASRYGLAGLSGELFF. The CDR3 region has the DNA TGTGCCAGCAGATATGGACTAGCGGGACTCTCCGGGGAGCTGTTTTTT.

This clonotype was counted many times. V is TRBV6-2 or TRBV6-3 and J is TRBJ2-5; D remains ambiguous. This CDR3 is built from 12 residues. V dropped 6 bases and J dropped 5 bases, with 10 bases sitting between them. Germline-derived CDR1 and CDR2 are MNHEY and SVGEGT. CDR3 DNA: TGTGCCAGCAGCCCTCCCGCGGAGACCCAGTACTTC. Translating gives CASSPPAETQYF.